The table lists the clone carrying this T cell receptor (beta chain) with a few counts. Its antigen is not known. MiXCR, applied by TCRdb to the RT-PCR reads, yields one record per CDR3 protein. The table lists about 610,000 distinct CDR3 sequences, about 14% of them singletons, with over 8.5% in the top ten. These data originate in a study of response to subunit inactivated influenza vaccine. Study outcomes and limitations: The authors suggested that few new T cells are recruited per seasonal influenza vaccination.

The CDR3 spans 14 residues. Germline CDR1 is LGHDT and CDR2 is YNNKEL (reference sequence). Trimming removed 2 bases at V and 13 bases at J, with 15 bases between. The sequences come from PBMCs from blood, collected roughly 12 days after vaccination. The receptor's source is a man aged 45-65 years who received an inactivated influenza vaccine. The chain carries TRBV3-1 and TRBJ1-6; D gene ambiguous. For the CDR3, the DNA is TGTGCCAGCAGCCAAACCGGATCGAAAGATCCCCTCCACTTT. Its protein is CASSQTGSKDPLHF.